This T cell receptor (beta chain) was obtained from a study of CD8+CD57+ T cells in acquired aplastic anemia. Study in general: Mean DNA quantity obtained from sorted CD4+ and CD8+ cells was 3 to 4 ug. General study points: Patients and controls shared around 30 CD8+ CDR3 sequences. The CD8+ Simpson's diversity of patients and controls was not significantly different.

TCR beta VDJ and CDR3 profiling used genomic DNA as template. TCRdb independently ran MiXCR on the reads; one entry per CDR3 protein. The table records about 190,000 distinct CDR3 sequences, roughly half of them present only once. Germline CDR1 reads SSHAT; CDR2 reads FNYEAQ (reference sequence). This CDR3 contains 15 residues. Notes on this clonotype: Its antigen remains unknown. An end of the junction does not agree with germline; a read error may underlie this.

The TCR sequence derives from a human donor in good health, serving as a control. Sequenced material: sorted CD4+, CD8+, or CD8+CD57+ T cells (not recorded which) from PBMCs. This chain uses TRBV7-7 with TRBJ1-2, with 7 bases identical to TRBD1. The CDR3: CASSLGQVANYGYTF. The CDR3 nucleotides read TGTGCTAGCAGCTTAGGACAGGTAGCTAACTATGGCTACACCTTC.